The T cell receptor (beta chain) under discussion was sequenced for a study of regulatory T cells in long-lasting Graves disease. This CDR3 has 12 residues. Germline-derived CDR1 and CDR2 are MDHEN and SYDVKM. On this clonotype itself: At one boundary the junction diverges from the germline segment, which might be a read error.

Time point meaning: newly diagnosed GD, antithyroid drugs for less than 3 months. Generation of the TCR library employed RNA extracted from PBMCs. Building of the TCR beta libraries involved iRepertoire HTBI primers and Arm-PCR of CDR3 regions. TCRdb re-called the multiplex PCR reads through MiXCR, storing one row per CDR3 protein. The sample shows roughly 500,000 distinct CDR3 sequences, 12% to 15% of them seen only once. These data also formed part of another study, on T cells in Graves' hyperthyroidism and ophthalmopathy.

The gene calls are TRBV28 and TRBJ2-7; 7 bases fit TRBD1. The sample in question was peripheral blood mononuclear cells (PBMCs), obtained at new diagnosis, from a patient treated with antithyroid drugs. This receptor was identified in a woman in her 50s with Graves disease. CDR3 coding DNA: TGTGCCAGCGGTTTCGAGGGGGCGGCGCAGTACTTC. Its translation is CASGFEGAAQYF. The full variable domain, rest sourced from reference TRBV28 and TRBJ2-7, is DVKVTQSSRYLVKRTGEKVFLECVQDMDHENMFWYRQDPGLGLRLIYFSYDVKMKEKGDIPEGYSVSREKKERFSLILESASTNQTSMYLCASGFEGAAQYFGPGTRLTVT.